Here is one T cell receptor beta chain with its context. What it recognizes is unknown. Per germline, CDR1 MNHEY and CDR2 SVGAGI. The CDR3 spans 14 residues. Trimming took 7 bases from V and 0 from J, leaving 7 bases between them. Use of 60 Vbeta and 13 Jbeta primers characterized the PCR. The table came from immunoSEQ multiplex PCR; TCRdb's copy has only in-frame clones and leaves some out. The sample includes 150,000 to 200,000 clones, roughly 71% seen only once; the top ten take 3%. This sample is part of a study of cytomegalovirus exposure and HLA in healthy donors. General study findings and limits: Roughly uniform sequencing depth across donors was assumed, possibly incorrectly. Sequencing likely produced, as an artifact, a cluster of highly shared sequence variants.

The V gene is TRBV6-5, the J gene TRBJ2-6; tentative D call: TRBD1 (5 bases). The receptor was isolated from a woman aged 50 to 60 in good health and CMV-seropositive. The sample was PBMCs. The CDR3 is CASKTVSGANVLTF. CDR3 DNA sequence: TGTGCCAGCAAGACAGTCTCTGGGGCCAACGTCCTGACTTTC.